A single sample is the source of the 26 T cell receptor beta chains below, sequenced in a study of blood T cell repertoires in COVID-19. Measured with immunoSEQ multiplex PCR; TCRdb has only the in-frame clones, and not every one. The sample has 130,000 to 150,000 clones, roughly 83% seen once. Specimen: peripheral blood. All receptors come from a woman older than 75 with acute or convalescent COVID-19.

This rearrangement joins TRBV24-1 to TRBJ1-5; D remains ambiguous. V lost 4 bases, J lost 0 bases, and 6 bases lay in between. The CDR3 length is 14 residues. The germline V gene encodes CDR1 KGHDR and CDR2 SFDVKD. The chain's CDR3 is CATSDLYSNQPQHF. Here the CDR3 DNA reads TGTGCCACCAGTGACCTTTATAGCAATCAGCCCCAGCATTTT.

J is TRBJ2-2 and V is TRBV11-2; D not certain. The CDR3 covers 13 residues. The germline CDR1 and CDR2 sequences are SGHAT and FQNNGV. With 2 bases removed from V and 3 bases from J, the gap between germline ends came to 4 bases. CDR3 nucleotide sequence: TGTGCCAGCAGCTTACTATACACCGGGGAGCTGTTTTTT. It encodes CASSLLYTGELFF.

This clone has a handful of counts. The V gene is TRBV6-1, the J gene TRBJ1-5, with 7 positions matching TRBD1. Germline lookup yields CDR1 MNHNS and CDR2 SASEGT. This CDR3 has 15 residues. Germline trimming cut 0 bases from V and 5 bases from J; bases unmatched to any gene: 4. The CDR3 spells CASSEAGQSYQPQHF. CDR3 coding DNA: TGTGCCAGCAGTGAAGCGGGACAGTCCTATCAGCCCCAGCATTTT.

The chain uses TRBV7-3 and TRBJ1-1; D remains unclear. This CDR3 is 13 amino acids long. The germline CDR1 and CDR2 sequences are SGHTA and FQGTGA. Trimming removed 3 bases at V and 3 bases at J, with 8 bases between. In nucleotides, the CDR3 is TGTGCCAGCAGCTTTTCAACAGACACTGAAGCTTTCTTT. Encoded protein: CASSFSTDTEAFF.

The V call is TRBV5-1, the J call TRBJ2-1; 13 bases are shared with TRBD2. With V trimmed by 5 bases and J by 0 bases, 5 bases remained unmatched. The germline gives CDR1 SGHRS, CDR2 YFSETQ. The CDR3 spans 17 residues. The CDR3 DNA reads as TGCGCCAGCAGAGGGACTAGCGGGGTTAGCTCCTACAATGAGCAGTTCTTC. This gives the protein CASRGTSGVSSYNEQFF.

A few counts support this clone. The chain couples TRBV5-5 to TRBJ1-5; possible D gene TRBD1, 5 bases. CDR1 is SGHKS, CDR2 YYEKEE, per germline (reference sequence). This CDR3 has 15 amino acids. V was trimmed by 4 bases and J by 1 base, leaving 12 bases between them. The CDR3 bases are TGTGCCAGCAGCGGTGGGGGGTGGAGCAATCAGCCCCAGCATTTT. Translating it yields CASSGGGWSNQPQHF. Based on the CDR3 plus reference TRBV5-5 and TRBJ1-5, the full variable domain is DAGVTQSPTHLIKTRGQQVTLRCSPISGHKSVSWYQQVLGQGPQFIFQYYEKEERGRGNFPDRFSARQFPNYSSELNVNALLLGDSALYLCASSGGGWSNQPQHFGDGTRLSIL.

The chain carries TRBV3-1 (or the pseudogene TRBV3-2) and TRBJ2-1; 9 bases line up with TRBD1. The CDR3 length is 14 residues. With 4 bases clipped from V and 8 bases from J, the junction kept 6 bases outside the gene matches. Germline CDR1 is LGHDT and CDR2 is YNNKEL (reference sequence). The chain's CDR3 is CASSLRDRVYEQFF. For the CDR3, the DNA is TGTGCCAGCAGCCTCCGGGACAGGGTCTATGAGCAGTTCTTC.

The chain employs TRBV7-9 and TRBJ2-3, with D possibly being TRBD1 (5 bases). Germline V CDR1 and CDR2: SEHNR, FQNEAQ (reference sequence). Trimming removed 1 base at V and 2 bases at J, with 10 bases between. The length of the CDR3 is 15 residues. DNA for the CDR3: TGTGCCAGCAGCTTAGGGGGCTCGTTCACAGATACGCAGTATTTT. It encodes CASSLGGSFTDTQYF.

The chain uses TRBV6-1 and TRBJ1-1; a weak D match, TRBD1 (5 bases). Trimming cost V 3 bases and J 4 bases, with 12 bases left between them. CDR1 is MNHNS and CDR2 is SASEGT in the germline V gene. CDR3 length: 14 amino acids. The CDR3 DNA reads as TGTGCCAGCAGTGAGCCAGGGCTGGGCACTGAAGCTTTCTTT. Amino acid sequence: CASSEPGLGTEAFF.

The V gene is TRBV4-1, the J gene TRBJ2-1; 9 bases map to TRBD2. The germline gives CDR1 MGHRA, CDR2 YSYEKL. After removal of 0 bases from V and 8 bases from J, the junction contained 11 bases not matched to a gene. CDR3 size: 17 residues. CDR3 coding DNA: TGCGCCAGCAGCCAAGAGACCGGGACTAGCTGGGGAGATGAGCAGTTCTTC. Translating gives CASSQETGTSWGDEQFF.

The chain joins TRBV6-5 to TRBJ1-2; a weak D match, TRBD1 (6 bases). This CDR3 has 16 residues. The germline CDR1 and CDR2 sequences are MNHEY and SVGAGI. V lost 2 bases and J lost 0, with 13 bases in between. The CDR3 loop is CASSYEGGLANYGYTF. In nucleotides, the CDR3 is TGTGCCAGCAGTTACGAGGGGGGGCTAGCTAACTATGGCTACACCTTC.

This clone was seen a handful of times. The chain combines TRBV10-3 with TRBJ2-2; D might be TRBD2 (6 bases). CDR3 length equals 19 residues. Germline V CDR1 and CDR2: ENHRY, SYGVKD. V lost 10 bases to trimming and J lost 7 bases, with 34 bases between them. CDR3: CATLSGGYSMRQRYGELFF. DNA of the CDR3: TGTGCCACCTTATCCGGGGGATACTCCATGAGACAGCGATACGGGGAGCTGTTTTTT.

The chain is built from TRBV5-1 and TRBJ1-4; no reliable D call. Germline CDR1 reads SGHRS; CDR2 reads YFSETQ. This CDR3 region has 14 residues. The V gene lost 2 bases and the J gene lost 8 bases, with 13 bases spanning the gap. CDR3 DNA sequence: TGCGCCAGCAGCTTAGAGGGCGGTCTAGAAAAACTGTTTTTT. Residues: CASSLEGGLEKLFF.

The CDR3 is CASSSPFGQGRYEQYF. CDR3 DNA: TGTGCCAGCAGCTCCCCCTTTGGGCAGGGCCGCTACGAGCAGTACTTC. The chain combines TRBV7-6 with TRBJ2-7; possibly TRBD1 for D (5 bases). The CDR3 has 16 amino acids. CDR1 is SGHVS and CDR2 is FNYEAQ in the germline V gene. The germline V and J ends were trimmed by 4 bases and 3 bases, with 19 bases remaining between them.

The chain carries TRBV6-5 and TRBJ1-4, with 10 bases matching TRBD1. Germline lookup yields CDR1 MNHEY and CDR2 SVGAGI. Trimming took 7 bases from V and 10 from J; bases not matched to a gene: 12. CDR3 size: 15 residues. This CDR3 is CASTPQRGQGVKLFF. CDR3 in DNA: TGTGCCAGCACTCCACAGCGCGGACAGGGGGTAAAACTGTTTTTT.

V usage is TRBV3-1 (or the pseudogene TRBV3-2) and J usage is TRBJ1-5; D is uncertain. The germline CDR1 and CDR2 sequences are LGHDT and YNNKEL (reference sequence). V was pared by 1 base and J by 10 bases, with 8 bases between. CDR3 size: 12 residues. Here the CDR3 reads CASSQARGPQHF. In DNA, the CDR3 is TGTGCCAGCAGCCAAGCCCGGGGACCCCAGCATTTT.

The rearrangement uses TRBV6-5 and TRBJ2-6; D possibly corresponds to TRBD2 (5 bases). Between the trimmed V and J ends, which lost 6 bases and 2 bases, there was a span of 5 bases. This CDR3 is 13 amino acids long. Germline CDR1 reads MNHEY; CDR2 reads SVGAGI. DNA of the CDR3: TGTGCCAGCAGCGGGACTGGGGCCAACGTCCTGACTTTC. Amino acids: CASSGTGANVLTF.

This clone was detected only a few times. This chain connects TRBV28 to TRBJ1-4; 7 bases are shared with TRBD1. This CDR3 is built from 15 residues. The germline V gene encodes CDR1 MDHEN and CDR2 SYDVKM. V lost 4 bases to trimming and J lost 4 bases; unmatched junction nucleotides: 6. The CDR3 is CASSSPGQLNEKLFF. The CDR3, as DNA: TGTGCCAGCAGTTCACCGGGACAGCTTAATGAAAAACTGTTTTTT.

The chain links TRBV7-6 to TRBJ2-7; 10 bases are shared with TRBD2. Germline CDR1 and CDR2: SGHVS and FNYEAQ. The V segment lost 1 base and the J segment 1 base; nucleotides outside the gene matches: 1. This CDR3 spans 15 amino acids. CDR3 sequence (DNA): TGTGCCAGCAGCTTAGAGCGGGGGGGTTCCTACGAGCAGTACTTC. Translated: CASSLERGGSYEQYF.

The chain uses TRBV5-4 and TRBJ2-3; 8 bases agree with TRBD1. CDR1 and CDR2 (germline): SGHNT, YYREEE (reference sequence). J lost 3 bases, V lost 10 bases, and 7 bases had no gene match. The CDR3 runs to 13 residues. The CDR3 nucleotides are TGTGCCGGATCGACAGGGGTGACAGATACGCAGTATTTT. It yields the protein CAGSTGVTDTQYF.

CDR3 protein: CASSPQGVSNQPQHF. CDR3 nucleotides: TGTGCCAGTAGTCCACAGGGGGTAAGCAATCAGCCCCAGCATTTT. The chain employs TRBV19 and TRBJ1-5, with 8 bases aligning to TRBD1. There are 15 residues in the CDR3. The V gene end was trimmed by 5 bases and the J gene end by 1 base; junction bases not matched to a gene: 4. CDR1 is LNHDA and CDR2 is SQIVND in the germline V gene (reference sequence).

Only a few counts were recorded for this clone. The chain has TRBV11-2 and TRBJ1-6, with 7 bases identical to TRBD1. CDR3 length equals 13 residues. Losses at the gene ends were 7 bases for V and 7 bases for J; bases not matched to a gene: 4. Per germline, CDR1 SGHAT and CDR2 FQNNGV. CDR3 region: CASTAGGNSPLHF. The DNA for the CDR3 is TGTGCCAGCACCGCAGGGGGAAATTCACCCCTCCACTTT.

As regards this clone: The junction departs from germline at one end; a sequencing error may be responsible. J is TRBJ2-7 and V is TRBV10-3; 12 bases map to TRBD1. The CDR3 extends over 15 amino acids. Germline loops: CDR1 ENHRY, CDR2 SYGVKD. The CDR3 DNA reads as TGTGCCATCACTGAGGGACAGGGGGCCTCCTACGAGCAGTACTTC. Protein: CAITEGQGASYEQYF.

J is TRBJ1-1 and V is TRBV5-1; the D is unclear. V lost 4 bases, J lost 1 base, and 14 bases lay in between. The CDR3 spans 15 residues. CDR1 is SGHRS, CDR2 YFSETQ, per germline. In DNA, the CDR3 is TGCGCCAGCAGCCCTCAGGACTCCCGGAACACTGAAGCTTTCTTT. This gives the protein CASSPQDSRNTEAFF.

J is TRBJ2-2 and V is TRBV12-5; TRBD2 might be the D (6 bases). Trimming cost V 1 base and J 3 bases, with 9 bases left between them. CDR3 length: 15 residues. Germline V gives CDR1 LGHNT, CDR2 FRNRAP. Here the CDR3 reads CASGLAGVYTGELFF. The CDR3 DNA is TGTGCTAGTGGTTTGGCGGGGGTTTACACCGGGGAGCTGTTTTTT.

This clone was recorded once. The rearrangement links TRBV7-9 to TRBJ1-4; a possible D gene is TRBD1 (6 bases). V was pared by 8 bases and J by 2 bases, with 42 bases between. The CDR3 loop spans 24 amino acids. Germline assignment: CDR1 SEHNR and CDR2 FQNEAQ (reference sequence). The CDR3 DNA sequence: TGTGCCAGCCCGTTTGTGCTCTTCTTCTTTTTTCGACAGGTGCCCCCACCCACTAATGAAAAACTGTTTTTT. Its protein product is CASPFVLFFFFRQVPPPTNEKLFF. Full variable domain (remainder filled in from reference TRBV7-9 and TRBJ1-4): DTGVSQNPRHKITKRGQNVTFRCDPISEHNRLYWYRQTLGQGPEFLTYFQNEAQLEKSRLLSDRFSAERPKGSFSTLEIQRTEQGDSAMYLCASPFVLFFFFRQVPPPTNEKLFFGSGTQLSVL.